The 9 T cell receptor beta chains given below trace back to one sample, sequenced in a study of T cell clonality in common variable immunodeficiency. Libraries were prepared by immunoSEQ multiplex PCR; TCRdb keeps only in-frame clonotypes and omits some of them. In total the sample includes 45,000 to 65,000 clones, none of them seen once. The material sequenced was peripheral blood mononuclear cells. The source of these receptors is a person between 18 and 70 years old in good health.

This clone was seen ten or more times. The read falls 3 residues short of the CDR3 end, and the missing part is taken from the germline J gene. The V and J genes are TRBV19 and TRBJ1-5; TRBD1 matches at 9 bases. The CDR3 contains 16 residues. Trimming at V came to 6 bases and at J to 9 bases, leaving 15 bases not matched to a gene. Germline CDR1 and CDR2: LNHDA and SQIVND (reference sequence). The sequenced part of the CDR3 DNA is TGTGCCAGTAGCCGGACGGACAGGGGCGGTGTTCGGCCC. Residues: CASSRTDRGGVRP. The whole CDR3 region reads CASSRTDRGGVRPQHF.

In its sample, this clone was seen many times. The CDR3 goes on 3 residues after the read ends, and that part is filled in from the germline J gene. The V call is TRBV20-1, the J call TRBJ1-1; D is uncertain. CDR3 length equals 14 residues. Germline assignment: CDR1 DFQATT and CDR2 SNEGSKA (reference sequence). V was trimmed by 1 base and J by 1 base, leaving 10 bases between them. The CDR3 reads CSARAQRTNTEAFF. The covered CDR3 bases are TGCAGTGCTAGAGCCCAGCGGACGAACACTGAA.

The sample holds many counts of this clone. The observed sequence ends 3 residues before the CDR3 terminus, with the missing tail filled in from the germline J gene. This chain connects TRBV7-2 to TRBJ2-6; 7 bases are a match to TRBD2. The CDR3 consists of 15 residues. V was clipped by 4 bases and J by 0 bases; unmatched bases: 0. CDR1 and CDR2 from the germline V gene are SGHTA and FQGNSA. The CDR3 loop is CASSSGGSGANVLTF. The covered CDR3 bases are TGTGCCAGCAGCTCGGGGGGCTCTGGGGCCAACGTC.

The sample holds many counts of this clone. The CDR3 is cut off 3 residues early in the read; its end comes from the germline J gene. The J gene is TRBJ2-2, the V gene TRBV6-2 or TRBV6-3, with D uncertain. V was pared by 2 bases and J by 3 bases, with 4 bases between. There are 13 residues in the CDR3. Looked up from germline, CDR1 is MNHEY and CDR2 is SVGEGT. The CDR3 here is CASSYRDTGELFF. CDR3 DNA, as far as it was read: TGTGCCAGCAGTTACCGGGACACCGGGGAG.

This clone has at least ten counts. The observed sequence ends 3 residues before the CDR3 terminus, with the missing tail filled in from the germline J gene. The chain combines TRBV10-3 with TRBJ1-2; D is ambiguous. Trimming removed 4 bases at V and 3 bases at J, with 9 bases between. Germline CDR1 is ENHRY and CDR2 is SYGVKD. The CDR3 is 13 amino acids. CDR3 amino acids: CAISVNTDYGYTF. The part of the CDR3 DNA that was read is TGTGCCATCAGTGTCAACACAGACTATGGC.

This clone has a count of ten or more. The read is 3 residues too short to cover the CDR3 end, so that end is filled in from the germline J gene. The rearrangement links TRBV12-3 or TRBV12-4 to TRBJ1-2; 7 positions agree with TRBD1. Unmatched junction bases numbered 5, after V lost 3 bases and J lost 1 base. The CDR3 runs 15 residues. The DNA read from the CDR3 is TGTGCCAGCAGTTTTGGGCAGGGGGGTAACTATGGC. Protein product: CASSFGQGGNYG. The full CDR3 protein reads CASSFGQGGNYGYTF.

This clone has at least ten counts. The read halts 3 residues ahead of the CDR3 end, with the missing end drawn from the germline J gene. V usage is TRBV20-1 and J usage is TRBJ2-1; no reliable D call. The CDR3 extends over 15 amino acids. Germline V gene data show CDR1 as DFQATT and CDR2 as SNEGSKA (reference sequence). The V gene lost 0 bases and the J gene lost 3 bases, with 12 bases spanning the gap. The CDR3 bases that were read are TGCAGTGCTAGAGATTTTATGAACAACTACAATGAG. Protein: CSARDFMNNYNE. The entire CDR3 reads CSARDFMNNYNEQFF.

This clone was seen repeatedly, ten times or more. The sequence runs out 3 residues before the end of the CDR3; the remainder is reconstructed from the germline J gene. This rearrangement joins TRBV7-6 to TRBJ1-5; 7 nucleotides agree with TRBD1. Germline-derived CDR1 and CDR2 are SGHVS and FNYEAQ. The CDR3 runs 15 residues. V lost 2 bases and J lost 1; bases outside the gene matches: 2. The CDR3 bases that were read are TGTGCCAGCAGCTTATCACAGGGGAGCAATCAGCCC. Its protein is CASSLSQGSNQP. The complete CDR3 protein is CASSLSQGSNQPQHF.

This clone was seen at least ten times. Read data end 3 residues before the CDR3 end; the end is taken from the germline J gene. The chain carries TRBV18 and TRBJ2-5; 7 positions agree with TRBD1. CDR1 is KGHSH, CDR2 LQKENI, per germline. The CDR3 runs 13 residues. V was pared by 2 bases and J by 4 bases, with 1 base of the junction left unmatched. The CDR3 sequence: CASSPNRGETQYF. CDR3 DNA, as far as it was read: TGTGCCAGCTCACCAAACAGGGGAGAGACC.